A single sample is the source of the 7 T cell receptor beta chains below, sequenced in a study of T cell repertoires in cytomegalovirus infection. TCRdb re-called the reads with MiXCR, one entry per CDR3 protein. The sample includes about 740,000 distinct CDR3 sequences, approximately 40% of them seen just once. Specimen: PBMCs. The receptor set was obtained from a human donor in good health (CMV status not recorded). Some clones in this sample may be carry-over from other donors' samples.

Many counts were recorded for this clonotype. This sequence joins TRBV7-2 and TRBJ2-2; 9 bases agree with TRBD2. The CDR3 has 16 residues. V dropped 3 bases and J dropped 1; count of bases not matched to a gene: 3. The germline CDR1 and CDR2 sequences are SGHTA and FQGNSA. CDR3 nucleotides: TGTGCCAGCAGCTTTCTAGCGGGGCTGAACACCGGGGAGCTGTTTTTT. Its translation: CASSFLAGLNTGELFF.

This clonotype occurred a few times. CDR3 amino acids: CASRSGGPYGYTF. DNA for the CDR3: TGTGCCAGCAGGTCGGGGGGACCCTATGGCTACACCTTC. J is TRBJ1-2 and V is TRBV7-9; D possibly corresponds to TRBD1 (5 bases). V lost 6 bases to trimming and J lost 4 bases, with 12 bases between them. This CDR3 region has 13 residues. Germline-derived CDR1 and CDR2 are SEHNR and FQNEAQ (reference sequence).

This clonotype was observed many times. This chain joins TRBV7-3 and TRBJ1-1; the D is unclear. The CDR3 is made up of 14 amino acids. CDR1 SGHTA and CDR2 FQGTGA come from the germline V gene. The V and J ends lost 5 bases and 8 bases respectively, with 18 bases between them. DNA for the CDR3: TGTGCCAGCAGCCCCGATGGCGGAAACTCGGAAGCTTTCTTT. It translates to CASSPDGGNSEAFF.

The table lists this clonotype with many counts. The chain carries TRBV7-2 and TRBJ2-3, with D unclear. Germline V lookup: CDR1 SGHTA, CDR2 FQGNSA. V was cut by 1 base and J by 2 bases, with 7 bases left in between. This CDR3 comprises 14 residues. For the CDR3, the DNA is TGTGCCAGCAGCTTAGGTGCTACCACAGATACGCAGTATTTT. Protein product: CASSLGATTDTQYF.

This clonotype showed up just a few times. The chain carries TRBV19 and TRBJ2-2; 11 nucleotides agree with TRBD1. Trimming took 5 bases from V and 7 from J; bases not matched to a gene: 6. The CDR3 contains 15 residues. Germline values: CDR1 LNHDA, CDR2 SQIVND (reference sequence). CDR3 amino acids: CASSPPDRGRGELFF. DNA for the CDR3: TGTGCCAGTAGTCCCCCGGACAGGGGGCGCGGGGAGCTGTTTTTT.

This clonotype was observed a few times. V is TRBV2 and J is TRBJ2-3; D gene unclear. Germline assignment: CDR1 SNHLY and CDR2 FYNNEI. The CDR3 runs to 14 residues. Trimming pared 2 bases from V and 3 bases from J, leaving 9 bases between. The CDR3 region is CASSELVTTDTQYF. CDR3 DNA sequence: TGTGCCAGCAGTGAATTGGTGACTACAGATACGCAGTATTTT.

About this clonotype: An end of the junction differs from the germline gene, which may be a read error. This chain joins TRBV28 and TRBJ2-1, with 15 positions matching TRBD2. Germline assignment: CDR1 MDHEN and CDR2 SYDVKM. This CDR3 has 17 amino acids. This CDR3 is CASSLGLAGGHRGEQLF. CDR3 sequence (DNA): TGTGCCAGCAGCCTAGGACTAGCGGGAGGGCACAGGGGAGAGCAGTTATTC.